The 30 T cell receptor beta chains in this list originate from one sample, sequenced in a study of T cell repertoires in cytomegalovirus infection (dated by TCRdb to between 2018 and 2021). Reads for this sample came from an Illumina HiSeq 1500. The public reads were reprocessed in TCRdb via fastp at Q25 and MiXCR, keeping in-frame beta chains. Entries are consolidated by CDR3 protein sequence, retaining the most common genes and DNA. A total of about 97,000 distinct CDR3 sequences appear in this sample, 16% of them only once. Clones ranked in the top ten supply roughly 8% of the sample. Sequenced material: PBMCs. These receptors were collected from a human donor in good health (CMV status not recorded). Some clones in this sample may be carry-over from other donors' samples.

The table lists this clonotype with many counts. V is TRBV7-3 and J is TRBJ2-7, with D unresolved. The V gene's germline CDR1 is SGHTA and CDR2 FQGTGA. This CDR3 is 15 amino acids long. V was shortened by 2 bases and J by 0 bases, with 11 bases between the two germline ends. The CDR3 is CASSLSASSSYEQYF. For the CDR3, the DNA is TGTGCCAGCAGCTTATCGGCCTCCAGCTCCTACGAGCAGTACTTC.

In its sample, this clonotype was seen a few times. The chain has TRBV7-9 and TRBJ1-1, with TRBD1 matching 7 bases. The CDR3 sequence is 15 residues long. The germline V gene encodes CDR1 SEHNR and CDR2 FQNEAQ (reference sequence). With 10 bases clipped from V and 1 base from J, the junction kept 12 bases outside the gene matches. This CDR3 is CATRKTGTANTEAFF. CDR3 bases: TGTGCCACCAGGAAGACCGGGACAGCGAACACTGAAGCTTTCTTT.

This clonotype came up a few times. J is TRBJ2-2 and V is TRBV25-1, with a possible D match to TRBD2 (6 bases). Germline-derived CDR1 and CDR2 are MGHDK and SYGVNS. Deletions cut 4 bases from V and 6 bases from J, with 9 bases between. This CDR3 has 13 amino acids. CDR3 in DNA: TGTGCCAGCAGTGCGCGGGGACCCGGGGAGCTGTTTTTT. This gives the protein CASSARGPGELFF.

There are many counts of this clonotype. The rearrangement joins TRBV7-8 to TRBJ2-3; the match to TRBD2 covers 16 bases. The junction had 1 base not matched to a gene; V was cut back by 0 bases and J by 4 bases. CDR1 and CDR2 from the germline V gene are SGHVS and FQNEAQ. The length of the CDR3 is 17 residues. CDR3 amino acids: CASSLAGTSGGADTQYF. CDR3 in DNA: TGTGCCAGCAGCTTAGCCGGGACTAGCGGGGGGGCAGATACGCAGTATTTT.

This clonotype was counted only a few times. The CDR3 here is CAISGTSGAEQYF. The CDR3 DNA sequence: TGTGCCATCAGTGGGACTTCAGGGGCCGAGCAGTACTTC. The chain couples TRBV10-3 to TRBJ2-7; perhaps TRBD1 as D (6 bases). The V and J ends lost 4 bases and 6 bases respectively, with 13 bases between them. The germline CDR1 and CDR2 sequences are ENHRY and SYGVKD. CDR3 size: 13 residues.

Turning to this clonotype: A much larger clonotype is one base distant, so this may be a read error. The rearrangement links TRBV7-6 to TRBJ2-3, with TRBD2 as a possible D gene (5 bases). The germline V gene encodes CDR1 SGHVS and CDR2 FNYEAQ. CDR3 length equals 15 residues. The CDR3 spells CVSSFTWGVTDTQYF. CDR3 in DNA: TGTGTCAGCAGCTTCACTTGGGGAGTGACAGATACGCAGTATTTT.

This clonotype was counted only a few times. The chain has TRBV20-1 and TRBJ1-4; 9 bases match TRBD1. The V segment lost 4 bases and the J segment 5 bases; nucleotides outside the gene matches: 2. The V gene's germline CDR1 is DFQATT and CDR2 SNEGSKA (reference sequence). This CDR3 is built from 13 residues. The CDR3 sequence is CSAKTGGNEKLFF. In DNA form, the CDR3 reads TGCAGTGCTAAGACAGGGGGAAATGAAAAACTGTTTTTT.

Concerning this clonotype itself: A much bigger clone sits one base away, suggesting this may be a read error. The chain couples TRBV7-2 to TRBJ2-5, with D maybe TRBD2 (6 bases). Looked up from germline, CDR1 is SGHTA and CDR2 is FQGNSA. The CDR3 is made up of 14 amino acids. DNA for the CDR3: TGTCCCAGCAGCCCACTAGCATCCCTGGAGACCCAGTACTTC. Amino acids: CPSSPLASLETQYF.

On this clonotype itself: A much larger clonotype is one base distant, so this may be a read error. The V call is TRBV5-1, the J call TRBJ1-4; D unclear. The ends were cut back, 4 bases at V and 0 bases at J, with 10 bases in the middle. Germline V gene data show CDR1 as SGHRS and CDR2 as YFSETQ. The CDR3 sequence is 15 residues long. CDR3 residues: CASSPGRTTNEKLFF. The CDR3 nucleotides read TGCGCCAGCAGCCCCGGACGGACAACTAATGAAAAACTGTTTTTT.

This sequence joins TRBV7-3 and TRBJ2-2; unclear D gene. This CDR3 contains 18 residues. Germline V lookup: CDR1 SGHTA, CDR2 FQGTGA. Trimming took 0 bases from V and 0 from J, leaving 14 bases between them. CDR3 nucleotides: TGTGCCAGCAGCTTAACGTATTCGCTCGCCTCGAACACCGGGGAGCTGTTTTTT. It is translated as CASSLTYSLASNTGELFF.

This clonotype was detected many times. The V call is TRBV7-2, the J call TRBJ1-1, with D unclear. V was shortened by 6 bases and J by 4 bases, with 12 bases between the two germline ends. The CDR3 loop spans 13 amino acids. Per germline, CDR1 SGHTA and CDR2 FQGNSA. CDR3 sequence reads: CASSYLTATEAFF. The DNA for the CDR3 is TGTGCCAGCAGTTACTTGACGGCCACTGAAGCTTTCTTT.

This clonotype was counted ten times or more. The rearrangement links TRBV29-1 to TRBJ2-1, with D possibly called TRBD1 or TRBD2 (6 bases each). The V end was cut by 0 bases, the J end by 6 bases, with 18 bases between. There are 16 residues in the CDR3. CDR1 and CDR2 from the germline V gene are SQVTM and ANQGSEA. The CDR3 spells CSVEEMEGQLSNEQFF. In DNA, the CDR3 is TGCAGCGTTGAAGAGATGGAGGGACAACTCTCCAATGAGCAGTTCTTC.

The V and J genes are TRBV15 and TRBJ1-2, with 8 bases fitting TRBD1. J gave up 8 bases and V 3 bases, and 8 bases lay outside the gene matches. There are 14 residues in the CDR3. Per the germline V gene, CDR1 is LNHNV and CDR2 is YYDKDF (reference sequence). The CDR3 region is CATSRGQDPKGYTF. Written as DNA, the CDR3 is TGTGCCACCAGCAGGGGACAGGACCCTAAAGGCTACACCTTC.

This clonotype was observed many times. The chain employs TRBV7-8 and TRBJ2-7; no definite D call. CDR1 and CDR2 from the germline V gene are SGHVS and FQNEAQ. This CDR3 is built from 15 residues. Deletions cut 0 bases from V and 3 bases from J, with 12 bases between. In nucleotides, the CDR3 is TGTGCCAGCAGCTTAGCGAATGTGAGAGACTACGAGCAGTACTTC. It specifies CASSLANVRDYEQYF.

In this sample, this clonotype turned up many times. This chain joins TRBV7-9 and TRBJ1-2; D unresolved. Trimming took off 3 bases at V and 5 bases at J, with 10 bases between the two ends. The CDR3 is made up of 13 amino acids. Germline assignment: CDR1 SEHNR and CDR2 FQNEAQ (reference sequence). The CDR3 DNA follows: TGTGCCAGCAGCTTGGACGGCTCGTATGGCTACACCTTC. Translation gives CASSLDGSYGYTF.

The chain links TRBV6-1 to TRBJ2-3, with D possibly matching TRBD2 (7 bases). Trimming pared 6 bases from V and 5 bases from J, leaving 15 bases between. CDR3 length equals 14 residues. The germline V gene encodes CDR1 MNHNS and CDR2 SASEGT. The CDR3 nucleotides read TGTGCCAGCAGGGAGGGGGGGGCCTTAGATACGCAGTATTTT. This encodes CASREGGALDTQYF.

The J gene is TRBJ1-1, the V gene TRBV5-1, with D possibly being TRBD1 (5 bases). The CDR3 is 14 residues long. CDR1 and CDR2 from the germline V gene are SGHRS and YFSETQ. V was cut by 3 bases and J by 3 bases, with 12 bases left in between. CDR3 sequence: CASSSRVIDTEAFF. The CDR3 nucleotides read TGCGCCAGCAGCTCCAGGGTGATCGACACTGAAGCTTTCTTT.

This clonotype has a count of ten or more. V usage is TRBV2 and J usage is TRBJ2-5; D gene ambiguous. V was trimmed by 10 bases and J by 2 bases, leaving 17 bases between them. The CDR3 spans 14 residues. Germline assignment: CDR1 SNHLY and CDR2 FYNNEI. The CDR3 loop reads CAKQHKVGQETQYF. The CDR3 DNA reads TGTGCCAAACAGCACAAAGTGGGACAAGAGACCCAGTACTTC.

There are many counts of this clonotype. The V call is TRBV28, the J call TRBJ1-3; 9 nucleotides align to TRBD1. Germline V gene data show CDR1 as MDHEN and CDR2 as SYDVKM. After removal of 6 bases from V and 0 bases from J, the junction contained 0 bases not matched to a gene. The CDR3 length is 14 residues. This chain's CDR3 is CASRGQGSGNTIYF. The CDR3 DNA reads TGTGCCAGCAGGGGACAGGGCTCTGGAAACACCATATATTTT.

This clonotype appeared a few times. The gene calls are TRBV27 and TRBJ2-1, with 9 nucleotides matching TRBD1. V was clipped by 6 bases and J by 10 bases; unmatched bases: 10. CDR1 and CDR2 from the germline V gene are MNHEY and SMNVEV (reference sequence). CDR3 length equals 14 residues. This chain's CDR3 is CASSSVGQGKEQFF. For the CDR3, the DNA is TGTGCCAGCAGCTCCGTCGGACAGGGGAAGGAGCAGTTCTTC.

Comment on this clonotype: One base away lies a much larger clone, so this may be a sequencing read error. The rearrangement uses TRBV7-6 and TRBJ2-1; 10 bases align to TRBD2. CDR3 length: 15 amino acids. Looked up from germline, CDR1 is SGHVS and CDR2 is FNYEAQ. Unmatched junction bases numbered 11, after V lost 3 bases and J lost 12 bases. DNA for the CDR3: TGTGCCAGCAGCTTCCCAGCGGGGGGGAACGGTGTGCAGTTCTTC. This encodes CASSFPAGGNGVQFF.

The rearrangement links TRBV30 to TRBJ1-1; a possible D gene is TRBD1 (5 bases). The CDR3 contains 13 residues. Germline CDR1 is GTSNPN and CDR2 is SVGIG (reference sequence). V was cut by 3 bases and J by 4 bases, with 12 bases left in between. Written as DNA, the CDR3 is TGTGCCTGGAGGATTTCAGGGACCACTGAAGCTTTCTTT. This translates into CAWRISGTTEAFF.

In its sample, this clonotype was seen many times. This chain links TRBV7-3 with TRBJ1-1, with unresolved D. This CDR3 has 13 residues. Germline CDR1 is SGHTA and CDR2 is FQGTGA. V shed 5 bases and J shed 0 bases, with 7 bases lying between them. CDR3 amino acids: CASSPHLNTEAFF. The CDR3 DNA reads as TGTGCCAGCAGCCCCCACTTGAACACTGAAGCTTTCTTT. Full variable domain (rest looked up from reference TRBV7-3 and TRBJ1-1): GAGVSQTPSNKVTEKGKYVELRCDPISGHTALYWYRQSLGQGPEFLIYFQGTGAADDSGLPNDRFFAVRPEGSVSTLKIQRTERGDSAVYLCASSPHLNTEAFFGQGTRLTVV.

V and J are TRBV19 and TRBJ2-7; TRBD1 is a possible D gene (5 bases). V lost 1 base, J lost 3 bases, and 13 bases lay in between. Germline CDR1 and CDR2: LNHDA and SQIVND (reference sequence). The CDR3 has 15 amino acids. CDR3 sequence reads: CASSIGRGQNYEQYF. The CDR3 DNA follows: TGTGCCAGTAGTATAGGAAGGGGCCAGAACTACGAGCAGTACTTC.

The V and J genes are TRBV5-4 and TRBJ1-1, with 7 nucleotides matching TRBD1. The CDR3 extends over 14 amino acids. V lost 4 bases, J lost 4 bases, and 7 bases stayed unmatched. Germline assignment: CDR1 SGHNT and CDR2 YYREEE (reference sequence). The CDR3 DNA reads TGTGCCAGCAGCGTAGACAGGGTTGGCACTGAAGCTTTCTTT. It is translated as CASSVDRVGTEAFF.

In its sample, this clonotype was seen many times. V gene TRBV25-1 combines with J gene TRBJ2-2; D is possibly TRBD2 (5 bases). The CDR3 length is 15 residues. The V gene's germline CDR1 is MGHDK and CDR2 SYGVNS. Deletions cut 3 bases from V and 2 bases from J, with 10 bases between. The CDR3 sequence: CASSDLTSNTGELFF. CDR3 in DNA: TGTGCCAGCAGTGATCTTACTAGTAACACCGGGGAGCTGTTTTTT.

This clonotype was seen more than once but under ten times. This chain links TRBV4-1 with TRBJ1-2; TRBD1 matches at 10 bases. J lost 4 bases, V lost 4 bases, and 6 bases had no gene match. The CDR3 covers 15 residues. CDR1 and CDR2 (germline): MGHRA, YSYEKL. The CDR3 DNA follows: TGCGCCAGCAGCCCCCGACAGGGGGCGAGCTATGGCTACACCTTC. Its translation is CASSPRQGASYGYTF.

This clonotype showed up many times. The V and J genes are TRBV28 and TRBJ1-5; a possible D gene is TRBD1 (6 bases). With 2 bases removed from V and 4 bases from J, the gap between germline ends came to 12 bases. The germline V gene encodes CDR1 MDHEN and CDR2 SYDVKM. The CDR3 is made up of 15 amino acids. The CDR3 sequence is CASSLDKGGNQPQHF. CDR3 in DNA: TGTGCCAGCAGTTTAGATAAAGGGGGGAATCAGCCCCAGCATTTT.

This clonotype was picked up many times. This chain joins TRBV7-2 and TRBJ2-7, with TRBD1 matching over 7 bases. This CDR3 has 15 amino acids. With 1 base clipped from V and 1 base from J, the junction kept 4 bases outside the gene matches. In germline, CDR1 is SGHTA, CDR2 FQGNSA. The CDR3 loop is CASSLGQGESYEQYF. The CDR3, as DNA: TGTGCCAGCAGCTTAGGACAGGGAGAGTCCTACGAGCAGTACTTC.

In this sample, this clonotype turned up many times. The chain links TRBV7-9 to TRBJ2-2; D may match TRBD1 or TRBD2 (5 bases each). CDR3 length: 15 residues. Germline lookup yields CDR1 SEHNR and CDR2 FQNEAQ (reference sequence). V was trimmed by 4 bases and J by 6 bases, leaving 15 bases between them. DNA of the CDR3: TGTGCCAGCAGCTCTCCGGGACCGGGGCCCGGGGAGCTGTTTTTT. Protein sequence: CASSSPGPGPGELFF.